The 8 T cell receptor beta chains below all came from one sample that was sequenced in a study of CD8 T cells in ankylosing spondylitis. MiXCR, applied by TCRdb to the 5' RACE reads, yields one record per CDR3 protein. The sample lists approximately 210,000 distinct CDR3 sequences, over 10% occurring once. Sequencing was carried out using blood, either unsorted or a sorted T cell fraction (not recorded which). These TCRs come from a male donor with ankylosing spondylitis or in good health (not recorded which).

This clonotype occurred many times. The V gene is TRBV29-1, the J gene TRBJ2-7; tentative D call: TRBD2 (6 bases). This CDR3 comprises 14 residues. V lost 4 bases to trimming and J lost 5 bases, with 18 bases between them. CDR1 and CDR2 (germline): SQVTM, ANQGSEA. The DNA for the CDR3 is TGCAGCGTTGTAAACCGGGAGAGAAGTGACGAGCAGTACTTC. Amino acids: CSVVNRERSDEQYF.

In this sample, this clonotype turned up many times. The chain uses TRBV6-6 and TRBJ2-7; no clear D. Looked up from germline, CDR1 is MNHNY and CDR2 is SVGAGI (reference sequence). The length of the CDR3 is 13 residues. V lost 6 bases and J 5 bases, leaving 14 bases between the germline ends. Here the CDR3 reads CASSLSFADEQYF. CDR3 in DNA: TGTGCCAGCAGCCTATCCTTTGCGGACGAGCAGTACTTC.

This clonotype was counted only a few times. The J gene is TRBJ2-1, the V gene TRBV27; 9 bases fit TRBD1. Germline V gene sequence: CDR1 MNHEY, CDR2 SMNVEV (reference sequence). The ends lost 1 base at V and 8 bases at J; junction bases unmatched: 6. The CDR3 totals 15 residues. The CDR3 nucleotides read TGTGCCAGCAGTTTATATGGGACAGGGTTGGATGAGCAGTTCTTC. It specifies CASSLYGTGLDEQFF.

At least ten counts were recorded for this clonotype. V and J are TRBV28 and TRBJ2-5, with TRBD1 identical over 7 bases. CDR1 and CDR2 from the germline V gene are MDHEN and SYDVKM. With V trimmed by 6 bases and J by 1 base, 2 bases remained unmatched. The CDR3 extends over 13 amino acids. The CDR3 reads CASRNRGQETQYF. The CDR3 nucleotides read TGTGCCAGCAGAAACAGGGGCCAAGAGACCCAGTACTTC.

The chain uses TRBV27 and TRBJ2-7; 7 bases agree with TRBD2. After removal of 5 bases from V and 4 bases from J, the junction contained 8 bases not matched to a gene. This CDR3 contains 14 residues. The V gene's germline CDR1 is MNHEY and CDR2 SMNVEV (reference sequence). CDR3 in amino acids: CASSSGTQWYEQYF. The DNA of the CDR3 is TGTGCCAGCAGTAGCGGGACTCAGTGGTACGAGCAGTACTTC.

This clonotype has a count of ten or more. The chain couples TRBV4-1 to TRBJ1-2; 7 bases are a match to TRBD1. Germline values: CDR1 MGHRA, CDR2 YSYEKL. With V trimmed by 0 bases and J by 3 bases, 4 bases remained unmatched. The CDR3 runs to 15 residues. The CDR3: CASSQEPQGDYGYTF. The CDR3 DNA sequence: TGCGCCAGCAGCCAAGAACCCCAGGGGGACTATGGCTACACCTTC.

The rearrangement joins TRBV27 to TRBJ2-6; no clear D. The germline gives CDR1 MNHEY, CDR2 SMNVEV (reference sequence). V was clipped by 7 bases and J by 2 bases, with 3 bases between them. This CDR3 contains 12 residues. The CDR3 nucleotides read TGTGCCAGCACGACTGGGGCCAACGTCCTGACTTTC. It specifies CASTTGANVLTF.

V usage is TRBV2 and J usage is TRBJ2-3; possible D gene TRBD1, 5 bases. The CDR3 contains 13 residues. Germline CDR1 reads SNHLY; CDR2 reads FYNNEI. Trimming took 7 bases from V and 1 from J, leaving 9 bases between them. CDR3 sequence (DNA): TGTGCCAGCACCAGGGCTCGCACAGATACGCAGTATTTT. It codes for CASTRARTDTQYF.